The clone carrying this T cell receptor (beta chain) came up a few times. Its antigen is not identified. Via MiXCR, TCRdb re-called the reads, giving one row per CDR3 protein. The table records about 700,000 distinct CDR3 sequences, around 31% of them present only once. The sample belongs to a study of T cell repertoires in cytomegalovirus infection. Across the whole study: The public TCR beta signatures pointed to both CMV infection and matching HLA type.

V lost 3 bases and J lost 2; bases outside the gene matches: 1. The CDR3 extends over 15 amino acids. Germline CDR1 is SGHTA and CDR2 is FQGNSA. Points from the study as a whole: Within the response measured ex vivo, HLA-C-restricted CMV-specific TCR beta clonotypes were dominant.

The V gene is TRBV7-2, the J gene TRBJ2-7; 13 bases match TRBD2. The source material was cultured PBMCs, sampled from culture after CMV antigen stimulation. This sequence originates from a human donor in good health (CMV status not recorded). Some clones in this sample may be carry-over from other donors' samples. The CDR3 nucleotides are TGTGCCAGCAGCTTTACTAGCGGGAGGGCCTACGAGCAGTACTTC. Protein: CASSFTSGRAYEQYF.